Included here is one T cell receptor beta chain sequence, with context. The sample holds a few counts of this clonotype. Its cognate antigen has yet to be identified. No qualities accompany the bases; no much larger clone lies one base away. PBMCs were isolated by Ficoll-Paque density gradient centrifugation. This specimen comes from a study of T-cell memory formation after mild COVID-19 (dated by TCRdb to about 2021). Describing the broader study: TCR sequence clusters from the two donors were largely donor specific. In a couple of donors, T-cell clones that expanded and contracted after mild COVID-19 were followed by sequencing TCRalpha and TCRbeta repertoires longitudinally. Two young, previously healthy adult volunteers, one female and one male, were included in the cohort.

Results and caveats for the whole study, not just this receptor: Some responding clones were found in pre-infection memory, which suggests that pre-existing cross-reactive memory T cells took part in the SARS-CoV-2 response. SARS-CoV-2 specificity of the second-wave clones peaking on day 37 was not confirmed. The study included only a couple of mild cases, and larger cohorts that include severe cases with pre-infection samples were judged to be necessary. Contracting CD4+ clones appeared mostly in the CM and EM memory subsets, whereas CD8+ clones were enriched in EMRA. Balanced CD4/CD8 phenotypes were observed for clones contracting from day 15 to 85, whereas a bias towards CD4+ was observed for a second wave of clones expanding from day 15 to 37.

The germline ends are 10 bases apart after V is trimmed by 1 base and J by 0 bases. Looking up the germline V gene yields CDR1 LGHNA and CDR2 YNFKEQ. The CDR3 contains 16 residues, cysteine and phenylalanine counted. This entry keeps only the CDR3 DNA: 48 bases, framed from base 1. The instrument was an Illumina NovaSeq 6000. Using 5'RACE with constant-segment primers, TCRalpha and TCRbeta cDNA libraries were constructed, with sample barcodes and unique molecular identifiers added in the process. RNA was extracted from every sample with Trizol reagent. Library amplification was performed in two PCR steps, and a second sample barcode and Illumina TruSeq adapters were introduced in the second step. Sequencing of libraries was performed on an Illumina NovaSeq with 2 x 150 bp paired-end reads. The original methods were these. With migec v1.2.7, reads were demultiplexed and then collapsed into UMI-guided consensus sequences. With mixcr v2.1.11, UMI consensuses were aligned to TRA and TRB V and J templates and assembled into clonotypes. Expanded or contracted clonotypes were those called significant by both edgeR and NoisET, with noise models trained on biological replicates. For edgeR calls, the thresholds were a false discovery rate-adjusted p below 0.01 and a log2 fold-change of 1. PCA with hierarchical clustering of max-normalized trajectories of the 1000 most abundant clonotypes was used as exploratory dynamics analysis. Each responding clone was given a CD4 or CD8 phenotype based on the CD4+ and CD8+ repertoires, which had been sequenced separately. TCRdb reworked the public reads: Q25 trimming with fastp, MiXCR clone assembly, productive beta chains retained. Identical CDR3 protein sequences are pooled into one entry, listed with their most common genes and DNA. These V and J calls originate from TCRdb's pipeline instead of the authors' own analysis. In all, the sample holds about 400,000 distinct CDR3 sequences, and under 25% of those were seen once. The ten top clones hold around 14% of the sample.

The source material was PBMCs or a T cell subset sorted from them (not recorded which). The chain is assembled from TRBV4-2 and TRBJ1-3; possibly the D gene is TRBD1, per 5 matching bases. The receptor's source is an adult woman who had mild COVID-19 (a few samples of this study predate the infection). The sample titles of this study are shuffled in the database, so cell type and time point are left out; the donor was told from shared clones. CDR3 protein: CASSQVQGTSGNTIYF. The DNA reads TGTGCCAGCAGCCAAGTTCAAGGGACCTCTGGAAACACCATATATTTT.